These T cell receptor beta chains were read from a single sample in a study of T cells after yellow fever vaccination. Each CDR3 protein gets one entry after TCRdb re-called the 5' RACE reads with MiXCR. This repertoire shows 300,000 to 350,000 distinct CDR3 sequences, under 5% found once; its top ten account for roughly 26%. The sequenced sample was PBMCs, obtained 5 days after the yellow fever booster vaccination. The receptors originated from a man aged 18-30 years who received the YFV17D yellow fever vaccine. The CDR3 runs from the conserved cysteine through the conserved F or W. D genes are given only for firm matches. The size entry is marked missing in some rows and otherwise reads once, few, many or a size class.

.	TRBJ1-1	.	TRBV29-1	TGCAGCGGTGGGGGTCGGGGTGGGACTGAAGCTTTCTTT	CSGGGRGGTEAFF
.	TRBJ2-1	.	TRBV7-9	TGTGCCAGCAGCTTATTCGTACTAGTTTCGTATGATGAGCAGTTCTTC	CASSLFVLVSYDEQFF
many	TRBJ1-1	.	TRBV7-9	TGTGCCAGCAGCTTAACAAGCAACACTGAAGCTTTCTTT	CASSLTSNTEAFF
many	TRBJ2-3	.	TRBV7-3	TGTGCCAGCAGCAAGGGACTTCCCCAAGATACGCAGTATTTT	CASSKGLPQDTQYF
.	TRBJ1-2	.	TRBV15	TGTGCCACCAGCAGAGATCCTCAGGGCAGCCTCTATGGCTACACCTTC	CATSRDPQGSLYGYTF
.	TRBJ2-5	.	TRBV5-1	TGCGCCAGCAGTGTCAAGTACCAAGAGACCCAGTACTTC	CASSVKYQETQYF
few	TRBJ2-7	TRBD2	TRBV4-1	TGCGCCAGCAGCTTGGGATCCGGGGGGGGCTACGAGCAGTACTTC	CASSLGSGGGYEQYF
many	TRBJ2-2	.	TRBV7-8	TGTGCCAGCAGCTTCGGAGGGCAAACCGGGGAGCTGTTTTTT	CASSFGGQTGELFF
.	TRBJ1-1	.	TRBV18	TGTGCCAGCTCACTTGCGGACCTATTGAACACTGAAGCTTTCTTT	CASSLADLLNTEAFF
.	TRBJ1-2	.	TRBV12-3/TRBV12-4	TGTGCCAGCAGTAGGGTGGCCCGGGGGTATGGCTACACCTTC	CASSRVARGYGYTF
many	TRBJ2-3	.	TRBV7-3	TGTGCCAGCAGCTTAACGTTTGAAGATACGCAGTATTTT	CASSLTFEDTQYF
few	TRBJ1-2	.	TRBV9	TGTGCCAGCAGCGTAACTAGTTCCACCCCGGACGGCTACACCTTC	CASSVTSSTPDGYTF
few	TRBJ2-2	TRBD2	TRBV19	TGTGCCAGTAGTATAGCCAGCGGGGGCGGCACCGGGGAGCTGTTTTTT	CASSIASGGGTGELFF
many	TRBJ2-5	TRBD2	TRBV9	TGTGCCAGCACCCGCACGGGACTAGCGGGGGGGCTGTGGGAGACCCAGTACTTC	CASTRTGLAGGLWETQYF
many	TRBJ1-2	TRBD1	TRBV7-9	TGTGCCAGCAGTTTAACCGGGACAGGGGTCGGCTACACCTTC	CASSLTGTGVGYTF
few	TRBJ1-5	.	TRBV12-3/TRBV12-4	TGTGCCAGCAGTTTAATCGGGACCCCTCATCAGCCCCAGCATTTT	CASSLIGTPHQPQHF
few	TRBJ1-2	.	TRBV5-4	TGTGCCAGCAGCTTGGTCGAGTCCTATGGCTACACCTTC	CASSLVESYGYTF
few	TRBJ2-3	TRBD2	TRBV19	TGTGCCAGTAGCGACGATACTCCACTAGCGGGGGGCCGGGGCACAGATACGCAGTATTTT	CASSDDTPLAGGRGTDTQYF
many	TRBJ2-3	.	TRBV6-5	TGTGCCAGCAGGGTACAGGGTTTTAGCACAGATACGCAGTATTTT	CASRVQGFSTDTQYF
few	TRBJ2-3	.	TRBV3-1	TGTGCCAGCAGCCAAGATTCCGGGACTGCCACAGATACGCAGTATTTT	CASSQDSGTATDTQYF
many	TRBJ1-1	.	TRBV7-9	TGTGCCAGCAGCTTAGTATCCGGCCCGGAGACTGAAGCTTTCTTT	CASSLVSGPETEAFF
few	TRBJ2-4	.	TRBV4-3	TGCGCCAGCAGCCGCCAATGGACTGCAGCCAAAAACATTCAGTACTTC	CASSRQWTAAKNIQYF
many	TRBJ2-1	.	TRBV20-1	TGCAGTGCTAGCGAAGGCAGGAAGGGATCTAGGTACAATGAGCAGTTCTTC	CSASEGRKGSRYNEQFF
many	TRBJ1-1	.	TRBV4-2	TGTGCCAGCAGCCAAGATAGGCTGAACACTGAAGCTTTCTTT	CASSQDRLNTEAFF
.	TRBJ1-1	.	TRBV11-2	TGTGCCAGCAGCTTGAGGTTGGATGGAGTCCCAGCTTTCTTT	CASSLRLDGVPAFF
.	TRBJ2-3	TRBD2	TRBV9	TGTGCCAGCAGCGTAGACGGGGGGGCGGTTACGCAGTATTTT	CASSVDGGAVTQYF
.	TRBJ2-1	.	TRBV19	TGTGCCAGTAGTATAGAAACTAGTTTTTCCGACGAGCAGTTCTTC	CASSIETSFSDEQFF
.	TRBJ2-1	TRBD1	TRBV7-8	TGTGCCAGCAGCTTCTACGTCCCGACAGGGGGGTACAATGAGCAGTTCTTC	CASSFYVPTGGYNEQFF
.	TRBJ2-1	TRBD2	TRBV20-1	TGCAGTGCTAGACCTCTGACTAGCGGGGGGATGTTTGAGCAGTTCTTC	CSARPLTSGGMFEQFF
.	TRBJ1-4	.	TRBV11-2	TGTGCCAGCAGCTTGACAACTAATGAAAAACTGTTTTTT	CASSLTTNEKLFF
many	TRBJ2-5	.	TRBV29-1	TGCAGCGTTGACTCAGGGGCTGGGGAGACCCAGTACTTC	CSVDSGAGETQYF